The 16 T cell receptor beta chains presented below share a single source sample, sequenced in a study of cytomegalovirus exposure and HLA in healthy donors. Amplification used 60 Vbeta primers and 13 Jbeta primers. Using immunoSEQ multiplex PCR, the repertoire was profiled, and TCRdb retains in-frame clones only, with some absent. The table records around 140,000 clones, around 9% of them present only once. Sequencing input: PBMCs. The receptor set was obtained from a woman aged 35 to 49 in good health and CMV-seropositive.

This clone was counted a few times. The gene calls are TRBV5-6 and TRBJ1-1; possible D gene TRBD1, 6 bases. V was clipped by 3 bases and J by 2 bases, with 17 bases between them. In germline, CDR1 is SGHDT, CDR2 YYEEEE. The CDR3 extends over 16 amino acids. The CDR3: CASSWAGAVENTEAFF. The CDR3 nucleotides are TGTGCCAGCAGCTGGGCGGGGGCCGTTGAAAACACTGAAGCTTTCTTT.

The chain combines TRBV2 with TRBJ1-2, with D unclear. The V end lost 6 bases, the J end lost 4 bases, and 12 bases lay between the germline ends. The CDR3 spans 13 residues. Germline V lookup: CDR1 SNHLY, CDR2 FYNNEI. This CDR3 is CASRASGSYGYTF. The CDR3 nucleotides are TGTGCCAGCAGGGCCTCGGGATCCTATGGCTACACCTTC.

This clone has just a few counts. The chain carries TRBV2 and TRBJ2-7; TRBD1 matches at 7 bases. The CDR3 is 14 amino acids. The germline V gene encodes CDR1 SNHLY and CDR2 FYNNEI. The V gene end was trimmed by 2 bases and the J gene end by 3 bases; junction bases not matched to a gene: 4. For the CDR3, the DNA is TGTGCCAGCAGTGAACAACAGGGGAACTACGAGCAGTACTTC. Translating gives CASSEQQGNYEQYF.

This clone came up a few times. CDR3 loop: CASSQLTGGGPGELFF. Written as DNA, the CDR3 is TGCGCCAGCAGCCAGCTCACAGGGGGCGGGCCCGGGGAGCTGTTTTTT. The chain is built from TRBV4-3 and TRBJ2-2; 9 nucleotides line up with TRBD1. The germline gives CDR1 LGHNA, CDR2 YSLEER. V was clipped by 3 bases and J by 6 bases; unmatched bases: 8. CDR3 length: 16 amino acids.

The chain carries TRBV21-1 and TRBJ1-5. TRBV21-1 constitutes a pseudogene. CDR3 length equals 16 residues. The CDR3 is CASSNRKERANQPQHF. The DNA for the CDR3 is TGTGCCAGCAGCAACAGAAAGGAGAGGGCTAATCAGCCCCAGCATTTT.

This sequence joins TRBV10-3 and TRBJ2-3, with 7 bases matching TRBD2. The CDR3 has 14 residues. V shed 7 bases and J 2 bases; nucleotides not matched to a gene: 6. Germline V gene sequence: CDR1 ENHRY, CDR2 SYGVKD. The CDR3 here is CAITPGLSTDTQYF. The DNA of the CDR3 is TGTGCCATCACTCCGGGACTATCCACAGATACGCAGTATTTT.

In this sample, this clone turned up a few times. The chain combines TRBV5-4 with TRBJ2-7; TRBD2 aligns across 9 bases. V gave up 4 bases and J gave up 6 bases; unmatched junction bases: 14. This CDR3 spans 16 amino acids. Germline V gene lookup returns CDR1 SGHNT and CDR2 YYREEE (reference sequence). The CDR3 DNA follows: TGTGCCAGCAGCCCGAGAGAAGCGGGGGGAATAGGCGAGCAGTACTTC. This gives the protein CASSPREAGGIGEQYF.

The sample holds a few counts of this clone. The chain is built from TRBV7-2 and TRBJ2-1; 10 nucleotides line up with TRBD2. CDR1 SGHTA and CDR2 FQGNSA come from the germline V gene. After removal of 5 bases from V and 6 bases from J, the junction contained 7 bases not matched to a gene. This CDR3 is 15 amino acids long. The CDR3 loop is CASSLISGGANEQFF. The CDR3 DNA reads TGTGCCAGCAGCCTCATCAGCGGGGGGGCCAATGAGCAGTTCTTC.

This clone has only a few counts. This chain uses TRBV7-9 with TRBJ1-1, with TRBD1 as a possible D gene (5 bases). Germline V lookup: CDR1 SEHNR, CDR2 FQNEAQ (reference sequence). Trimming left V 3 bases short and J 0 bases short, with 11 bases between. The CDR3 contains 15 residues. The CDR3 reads CASSFSQELNTEAFF. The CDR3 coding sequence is TGTGCCAGCAGCTTCTCACAGGAACTGAACACTGAAGCTTTCTTT.

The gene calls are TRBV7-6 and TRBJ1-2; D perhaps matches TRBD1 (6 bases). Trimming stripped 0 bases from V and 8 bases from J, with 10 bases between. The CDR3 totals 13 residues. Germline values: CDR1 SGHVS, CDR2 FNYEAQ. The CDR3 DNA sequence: TGTGCCAGCAGCTTAGCGGGACAAAGGGGCTACACCTTC. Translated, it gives CASSLAGQRGYTF.

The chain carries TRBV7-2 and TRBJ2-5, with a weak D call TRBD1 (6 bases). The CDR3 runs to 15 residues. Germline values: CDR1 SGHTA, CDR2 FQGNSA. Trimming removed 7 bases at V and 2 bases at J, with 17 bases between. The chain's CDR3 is CASTPTGIGQETQYF. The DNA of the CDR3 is TGTGCCAGCACCCCGACAGGAATAGGACAAGAGACCCAGTACTTC.

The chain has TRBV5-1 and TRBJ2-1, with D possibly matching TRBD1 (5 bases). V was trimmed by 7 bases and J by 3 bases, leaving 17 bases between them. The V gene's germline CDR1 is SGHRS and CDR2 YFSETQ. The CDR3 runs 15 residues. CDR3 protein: CASLGGAPGYNEQFF. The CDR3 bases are TGCGCCAGCCTCGGTGGGGCCCCCGGCTACAATGAGCAGTTCTTC.

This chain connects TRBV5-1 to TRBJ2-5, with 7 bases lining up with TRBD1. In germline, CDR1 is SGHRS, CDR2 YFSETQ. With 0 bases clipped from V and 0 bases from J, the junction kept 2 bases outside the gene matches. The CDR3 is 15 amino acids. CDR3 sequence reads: CASSLATGNQETQYF. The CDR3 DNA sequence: TGCGCCAGCAGCTTGGCGACAGGGAACCAAGAGACCCAGTACTTC.

The CDR3, as DNA: TGTGCCAGCAGCGGGCGGGACAGGGCCCAAGAGACCCAGTACTTC. It translates to CASSGRDRAQETQYF. This chain connects TRBV7-9 to TRBJ2-5, with TRBD1 identical over 9 bases. The CDR3 runs to 15 residues. CDR1 is SEHNR and CDR2 is FQNEAQ in the germline V gene (reference sequence). Losses at the gene ends were 5 bases for V and 1 base for J; bases not matched to a gene: 5.

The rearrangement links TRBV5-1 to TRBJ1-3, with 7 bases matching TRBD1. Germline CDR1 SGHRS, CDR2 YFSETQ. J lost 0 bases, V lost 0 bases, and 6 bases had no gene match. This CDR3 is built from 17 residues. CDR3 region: CASSLGGQLFSGNTIYF. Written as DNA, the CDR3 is TGCGCCAGCAGCTTGGGGGGACAGTTATTCTCTGGAAACACCATATATTTT.

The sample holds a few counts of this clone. CDR3 residues: CASSQEGGSGGEFNEQFF. In DNA, the CDR3 is TGCGCCAGCAGCCAAGAAGGAGGGAGCGGGGGCGAGTTCAATGAGCAGTTCTTC. The J gene is TRBJ2-1, the V gene TRBV4-1, with 8 nucleotides matching TRBD2. After removal of 0 bases from V and 6 bases from J, the junction contained 13 bases not matched to a gene. The CDR3 totals 18 residues. Germline CDR1 reads MGHRA; CDR2 reads YSYEKL.